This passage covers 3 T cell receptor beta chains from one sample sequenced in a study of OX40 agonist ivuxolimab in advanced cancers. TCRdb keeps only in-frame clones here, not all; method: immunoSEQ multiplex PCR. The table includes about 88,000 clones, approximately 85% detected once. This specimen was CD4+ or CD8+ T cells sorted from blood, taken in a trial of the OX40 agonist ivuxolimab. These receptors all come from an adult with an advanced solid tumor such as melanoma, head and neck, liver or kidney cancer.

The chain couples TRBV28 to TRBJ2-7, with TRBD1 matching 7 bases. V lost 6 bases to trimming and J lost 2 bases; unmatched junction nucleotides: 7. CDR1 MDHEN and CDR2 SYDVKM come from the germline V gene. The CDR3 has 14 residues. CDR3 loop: CASRSIDRAYEQYF. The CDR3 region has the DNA TGTGCCAGCAGGTCCATCGACAGGGCCTACGAGCAGTACTTC.

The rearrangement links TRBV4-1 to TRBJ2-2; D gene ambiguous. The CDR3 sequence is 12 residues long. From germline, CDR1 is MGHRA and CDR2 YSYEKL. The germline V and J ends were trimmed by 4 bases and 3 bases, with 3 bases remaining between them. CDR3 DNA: TGCGCCAGCAGCCCGTACACCGGGGAGCTGTTTTTT. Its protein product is CASSPYTGELFF.

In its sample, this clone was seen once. The CDR3 bases are TGTGCCAGCAGCTCCCGGACTAGCGGGAGCATTGAGCAGTTCTTC. Protein sequence: CASSSRTSGSIEQFF. V and J are TRBV11-3 and TRBJ2-1, with 13 bases that match TRBD2. The CDR3 extends over 15 amino acids. Germline trimming cut 4 bases from V and 9 bases from J; bases unmatched to any gene: 6. The germline V gene encodes CDR1 SGHNT and CDR2 YENEEA.